This TCR beta chain was observed in a study of CD8 T cells in Susac syndrome. An amount of RNA that ranged from roughly 0.45 to 1 ug was reverse transcribed with random hexamers. Across 54 Vbeta and 13 Jbeta, immunoSEQ multiplex PCR amplified TCR beta CDR3. A single record per CDR3 protein comes from TCRdb applying MiXCR to the immunoSEQ multiplex PCR reads. Of 75,000 to 100,000 distinct CDR3 sequences listed, 94% were seen once; the top ten hold about 0.99%. CD8+ and CD4+ T cells taken from blood had their TCR beta sequenced. The CDR3 runs to 14 residues. Deletions cut 0 bases from V and 1 base from J, with 6 bases between. Germline V CDR1 and CDR2: MNHEY, SVGAGI.

The chain joins TRBV6-5 to TRBJ1-1; no reliable D call. This clonotype was sampled from a human donor with Susac syndrome. Sequencing was done on a sample of CD8+ T cells from PBMCs. The CDR3 bases are TGTGCCAGCAGTTACTCTGGAGAGAACACTGAAGCTTTCTTT. It yields the protein CASSYSGENTEAFF.